The 3 T cell receptor beta chains in this list originate from one sample, sequenced in a study of blood T cell repertoires in COVID-19. Generated by immunoSEQ multiplex PCR, the TCRdb table keeps only in-frame clones and is missing some. This sample carries about 85,000 clones, 65% to 85% of them seen once, and the ten largest clones take around 6.5%. Input material: peripheral blood. These receptors were obtained from a man aged 60-69 years with acute or convalescent COVID-19.

J is TRBJ2-3 and V is TRBV27, with 8 positions matching TRBD1. The CDR3 sequence is 16 residues long. CDR1 is MNHEY, CDR2 SMNVEV, per germline (reference sequence). V trimming: 0 bases; J trimming: 5 bases; junction bases outside the gene matches: 7. The CDR3 loop is CASSLSSGGEIDTQYF. CDR3 coding DNA: TGTGCCAGCAGTTTATCCTCAGGGGGCGAGATAGATACGCAGTATTTT.

V is TRBV3-1 (or the pseudogene TRBV3-2) and J is TRBJ1-5; TRBD1 matches at 9 bases. The CDR3 sequence is 12 residues long. The junction had 3 bases not matched to a gene; V was cut back by 2 bases and J by 13 bases. Germline V gene data show CDR1 as LGHDT and CDR2 as YNNKEL (reference sequence). The CDR3 sequence is CASSQPGQGQHF. The DNA for the CDR3 is TGTGCCAGCAGCCAACCGGGACAGGGACAGCATTTT.

The chain has TRBV27 and TRBJ1-1; D remains unclear. V was cut by 1 base and J by 1 base, with 7 bases left in between. The CDR3 is 14 amino acids. Germline assignment: CDR1 MNHEY and CDR2 SMNVEV (reference sequence). The CDR3 reads CASSLFGANTEAFF. In DNA, the CDR3 is TGTGCCAGCAGTTTATTCGGAGCGAACACTGAAGCTTTCTTT.